The rows below give T cell receptor beta chains drawn from one sample of a study of T cell repertoires in cytomegalovirus infection. TCRdb reanalysed the reads using MiXCR and keeps one entry per CDR3 protein. The table shows 250,000 or so distinct CDR3 sequences, with roughly an eighth occurring only once. Source material: PBMCs. These receptors came from a human donor in good health (CMV status not recorded). Some clones in this sample may be carry-over from other donors' samples. Each CDR3 is given with its conserved first and last residue. D genes are given only for firm matches. The listing skips clone size in some rows; elsewhere it reads once, few, many or a size class.

cdr3_aa cdr3_nt d_call v_call clone_size j_call
CASVPAGGTDTQYF TGTGCCAGCGTCCCAGCGGGAGGTACAGATACGCAGTATTTT TRBD2 TRBV6-1 many TRBJ2-3
CASSSSSTGVHEQYF TGTGCCAGCAGCTCTTCCTCGACAGGGGTCCACGAGCAGTACTTC TRBD1 TRBV11-3 . TRBJ2-7
CASSLTPQVEQFF TGTGCCAGCAGCCTCACCCCACAGGTCGAGCAGTTCTTC . TRBV7-2 many TRBJ2-1
CASSSTGKTGSEAFF TGTGCCAGCAGCTCCACAGGGAAGACAGGGTCTGAAGCTTTCTTT TRBD1 TRBV7-9 many TRBJ1-1
CASSLLSGQGPLTLHF TGTGCCAGCAGCTTATTAAGCGGGCAGGGTCCCCTCACCCTCCACTTT . TRBV7-2 many TRBJ1-6
CASIGLAEETQYF TGTGCCAGCATTGGGCTAGCTGAAGAGACCCAGTACTTC . TRBV28 once TRBJ2-5
CASSTLTQGGSPLHF TGTGCCAGCAGCACCTTAACACAGGGAGGGTCACCCCTCCACTTT . TRBV7-2 many TRBJ1-6
CASSEGGAIEKLFF TGTGCCAGCAGTGAGGGGGGAGCGATAGAAAAACTGTTTTTT . TRBV2 many TRBJ1-4
CASSLGGGGGGGGTEAFF TGTGCCAGCAGCTTAGGGGGAGGGGGGGGGGGTGGGGGCACTGAAGCTTTCTTT . TRBV7-2 few TRBJ1-1
CASTPPKGRVMNTEAFF TGTGCCAGTACCCCCCCGAAGGGCAGGGTCATGAACACTGAAGCTTTCTTT . TRBV19 . TRBJ1-1
CASSPQGAGTEAFF TGTGCCAGCAGCCCGCAGGGCGCGGGAACTGAAGCTTTCTTT . TRBV14 few TRBJ1-1
CSVRAASGGNTIYF TGCAGCGTGAGGGCCGCATCAGGAGGAAACACCATATATTTT . TRBV29-1 few TRBJ1-3
CASSPQGRETQYF TGTGCCAGCAGCCCCCAGGGACGAGAGACCCAGTACTTC . TRBV7-2 many TRBJ2-5
CASSPAPMETQYF TGTGCCAGCAGCCCGGCCCCGATGGAGACCCAGTACTTC . TRBV7-2 many TRBJ2-5
CASSFEGQGNNEQFF TGTGCCAGCAGCTTCGAGGGACAGGGAAACAATGAGCAGTTCTTC TRBD1 TRBV5-4 many TRBJ2-1
CSVGAGGGQGYEQFF TGCAGCGTTGGTGCCGGGGGAGGACAGGGATATGAGCAGTTCTTC TRBD1 TRBV29-1 many TRBJ2-1
CASSLTSGRATEQFF TGTGCCAGCAGCTTGACTAGCGGGAGGGCCACTGAGCAGTTCTTC TRBD2 TRBV5-4 . TRBJ2-1
CASSPWEGAYNEQFF TGTGCCAGCAGCCCTTGGGAGGGGGCGTACAATGAGCAGTTCTTC . TRBV7-2 many TRBJ2-1
CASTRGTVPYEQYF TGTGCCAGCACCCGGGGGACAGTTCCCTACGAGCAGTACTTC . TRBV28 . TRBJ2-7
CASSRDLGETQYF TGTGCCAGCAGCCGGGATTTAGGGGAGACCCAGTACTTC . TRBV6-1 many TRBJ2-5
CASSSGMGGGDTQYF TGTGCCAGCAGCTCCGGGATGGGGGGTGGGGATACGCAGTATTTT . TRBV7-3 many TRBJ2-3
CASSLGGQGNEQFF TGTGCCAGCAGCTTAGGTGGTCAGGGGAATGAGCAGTTCTTC . TRBV7-7 many TRBJ2-1
CASSRGPGNQPQHF TGTGCCAGCAGTAGGGGGCCAGGCAATCAGCCCCAGCATTTT TRBD1 TRBV7-2 many TRBJ1-5
CASSETGGLNTEAFF TGTGCCAGCAGCGAGACAGGGGGGCTTAACACTGAAGCTTTCTTT TRBD1 TRBV9 few TRBJ1-1
CASSSVPIPTFTDTQYF TGTGCCAGCAGCTCAGTGCCAATCCCGACATTCACAGATACGCAGTATTTT . TRBV7-8 many TRBJ2-3
CSVDPTTSITDTQYF TGCAGCGTCGACCCTACGACTAGCATCACAGATACGCAGTATTTT TRBD2 TRBV29-1 few TRBJ2-3
CASSRTVTTDTQYF TGTGCCAGCAGTCGGACAGTTACCACAGATACGCAGTATTTT . TRBV6-2/TRBV6-3 many TRBJ2-3